The sequence of this TCR beta chain was determined in a study of cytomegalovirus exposure and HLA in healthy donors (TCRdb year 2017). Regarding the research as a whole: An earlier analysis of approximately 640 of the donors reported 250 to 300 Gb of sequence data and some 100 million unique TCR beta sequences from roughly 200 million T cells. An early release covering around 630 HLA-typed donors comprised approximately 300 gigabases of sequencing data and roughly 86 million unique TCR sequences. Among the roughly 400 genotyped donors, roughly 80% belonged to the genetic ancestry cluster associated with self-reported Caucasian donors. The aim of the study was to test whether cataloging public T cell receptors could identify signatures of past pathogen exposure. Using immunosequencing, the study profiled T cell repertoires from around 680 subjects and related those repertoires to cytomegalovirus serostatus. A separate validation cohort of about 110 different subjects was used in addition to the roughly 640-subject first cohort. To predict cytomegalovirus infection status, the study combined high-throughput TCR immunosequencing, statistical association of individual TCRs with disease status, and machine learning. A later analysis re-analyzed previously published TCR beta repertoires from roughly 690 donors and added high-resolution HLA genotyping to study TCR occurrence patterns. The later analysis used no new phenotypic data to find candidate immune exposures, relying instead on TCR beta sequences and their occurrence across donors. To decide whether each TCR beta V gene segment behaved as functional or pseudogenic, an earlier analysis of nearly 600 of the donors relied on high-throughput TCR beta sequencing. Donor age, sex, ethnicity and CMV serostatus were compiled together with the repertoire data. A later genetic analysis used genome-wide SNP genotypes for about 60% of the roughly 700 donors, treating that subset as a discovery cohort. All discovery cohort repertoires had been generated on a single sequencing platform. HLA typing covered class I and class II loci at four-digit resolution. Typing coverage varied by locus: about 629-630 donors for A, B, C, DRB1 and DQB1; under 550 for DQA1; more than 600 for DPA1; 450 to 480 for DPB1. Four to six DR-DQ haplotypes were handled as single units for association and clustering, since linkage in the cohort was strong. On average, approximately 250,000 unique TCR beta nucleotide sequences were sequenced per donor among 398 genotyped donors of the cohort, with roughly 18% of those sequences being non-productive. Beyond this particular receptor, the publication reports: In a later analysis, HLA-associated TCR beta chains showed more clonal expansion and lower generation probabilities than non-associated chains that were equally common. When HLA alleles, especially DR and DQ, strongly co-occurred, attributing TCR associations to individual alleles was difficult. CMV serostatus was the only immune exposure information available for the cohort. Sequencing depth was assumed to be roughly uniform across donors in the presence/absence analyses, though that assumption may not hold. A further reported finding was that TCR beta sequences accurately predicted the HLA-A and HLA-B alleles for most subjects in the first cohort. A later analysis found that TCR association rates varied across HLA loci, with DRB1 alleles showing the most associated TCRs and HLA-C alleles the fewest. While some public TCRs were present in many individuals, most TCR sequences turned up only very rarely across donors. Because counts were too low, 15 or so rarely observed V segments, including chromosome 9 orphons, were excluded from the earlier analysis of several hundred of the donors. Because HLA typing was missing for some donors at each locus, association tests included only the typed subset. Correlated functional status among segregating V segments might be attributable to linkage disequilibrium, but an unknown experimental factor could not be ruled out. Compared with the approximately 670-donor mean, donors in an Asian-associated ancestry cluster had fewer N-insertions in productive TCRs, according to a later genetic analysis. Broadly in line with IMGT annotations, most TCR beta V segments showed up in productive rearrangements about 87% or about 30% of the time in an earlier analysis of roughly 590 of the donors. The study listed 164 TCR beta chains as associated with cytomegalovirus. A later genetic analysis associated a missense DCLRE1C variant with V-gene and J-gene trimming of TCR beta chains, and an independent cohort replicated the association. The classifier was reported to diagnose cytomegalovirus status with high specificity and sensitivity in both the original and validation cohorts. According to a later analysis, most CMV-associated TCR beta chains appeared to be HLA-restricted, and the HLA associations seemed to be driven largely by CMV exposure. The authors suggested that the approach could potentially be generalized to other disease states and immunological phenotypes. A later analysis reported that several top co-occurrence clusters appeared linked to parvovirus B19, influenza, CMV and Epstein-Barr virus. In vitro tests confirmed that a few of the cytomegalovirus-associated TCR beta chains recognize cytomegalovirus antigens. Because the 87-base-pair reads could not distinguish some IMGT-functional V segments, including TRBV6-2 and TRBV6-3, those segments were excluded. This cohort had only TCR beta chains sequenced, and the lack of alpha or paired-chain data limited which features could be detected. A group of highly shared sequence variants was considered likely to be a technical artifact of the sequencing pipeline. In a later analysis, 16,951 TCR beta sequences were associated with specific HLA alleles at a false discovery rate of 0.05.

After removal of 5 bases from V and 4 bases from J, the junction retains 11 bases not matched to a gene. The CDR3 covers 16 residues, taking in both the cysteine and the phenylalanine. Only the CDR3 portion is preserved as DNA: 48 bases, with reading frame beginning at the first base. Looking up the germline V gene yields CDR1 SGHTA and CDR2 FQGNSA. Receptor amplification or capture employed the immunoSEQ multiplex PCR assay. The multiplex PCR relied on a mix of 60 forward primers for TCR Vbeta segments and 13 reverse primers for TCR Jbeta segments. The CDR3 region of rearranged TCR beta genes was amplified from genomic DNA with a multiplex PCR assay. Amplified TCR beta libraries were sequenced as 87-base-pair reads on the Illumina HiSeq System. The study's own analysis went as follows. Across the 500 to 700 repertoires, a later analysis counted 75 million to 90 million unique TCR beta chains, roughly 11 million of which were shared by at least two donors. Raw reads were error-corrected and collapsed into unique sequences by a nearest-neighbor algorithm in which closely related sequences were merged to remove PCR and sequencing errors. Alignment of CDR3 sequences to IMGT reference sequences was used to assign V, D and J gene segments. For a sequence to be retained, a match of at least six nucleotides was required to both a V gene segment and a J gene segment. Rearrangements were called productive when the CDR3 lacked stop codons and stayed in frame with V and J; all others were non-productive. Following IMGT convention, CDR3 was defined as the stretch from the second conserved V-encoded cysteine up to the conserved J-encoded phenylalanine. Sequences without an unambiguous match to a single V gene segment were excluded from the earlier analysis of approximately 600 of the donors. In an earlier analysis of approximately 500 of the donors, a V segment was called functional when productive rearrangements were above 56.7%, and segregating when the standard deviation between donors exceeded 5%. To diagnose cytomegalovirus status from the catalog of TCR beta chain sequences, a statistical classification framework was built. A later analysis assigned V and J genes by comparing TCR nucleotide sequences with IMGT/GENE-DB human TR gene sequences. A later analysis assigned CDR3 sequences and most-parsimonious VDJ recombination scenarios with the TCRdist pipeline. In a later analysis, each TCR beta chain was defined by its CDR3 amino acid sequence together with its V-gene family, and reads without a unique V-gene family were excluded. As a way to deal with suspected cross-contamination and a sequencing artifact, a later analysis dropped 450 to 600 nucleotide sequences that were highly shared and had low generation probability. In a later analysis, a clonal expansion index was calculated for each public chain from normalized within-repertoire ranks of inferred template counts. Generation probabilities in a later analysis came from a VDJ recombination model fitted to out-of-frame rearrangements, and those results were checked against IGoR. In a later analysis, hypergeometric tests were used to score TCR-TCR, TCR-HLA and TCR-CMV co-occurrence, with a repertoire-size bias correction applied to TCR pairs. To estimate false discovery rates, a later analysis permuted the HLA or CMV assignments 20 times. In a later analysis, co-occurring TCRs were grouped using DBSCAN, and TCRdist sequence similarity was added for clustering within HLA-allele-positive subsets. For co-occurrence clustering, repertoires with fewer than 30,000 or more than 120,000 public chains were excluded, along with roughly five repertoires with anomalous nucleotide sharing. TCRdb holds this immuneACCESS table with in-frame rearrangements only. Some clones are missing; in checked studies, unresolved V genes explain under half, and the rest has no known cause. V and J calls plus clone size are reproduced from that table; the DNA served to infer D and trimming. In all, the sample holds some 150,000 clones, and 82% of those were seen once. The top ten clonotypes cover about 7.1% of the sample.

Comment on this clone: The specificity of this receptor is unknown. Base-call qualities are not available, and no considerably larger clone is one nucleotide away.

In total, roughly 710 healthy bone marrow donors made up the cohort. At the time of sampling, all cohort members were nominally healthy, though unrecorded immune exposures were likely present. The donor was CMV seropositive and was included in the group of 289 seropositive cohort members. A peripheral blood sample was provided by each donor, and peripheral blood mononuclear cells were used for TCR beta sequencing. Genomic DNA extraction from the blood cell samples was performed with the Qiagen DNeasy Blood Extraction Kit. This chain joins TRBV7-2 to TRBJ2-3; 8 central bases correspond to TRBD2. The specimen was PBMCs. The clonotype was recovered from a woman between 45 and 65 years old in good health and CMV-seropositive. The DNA sequence reads TGTGCCAGCAGCCATACAAGCGGGGGAGGGGCAGATACGCAGTATTTT. It codes for CASSHTSGGGADTQYF.